This T cell receptor (beta chain) originates from a study of tumor and adjacent non-tumor tissue in lung cancer. Germline CDR1 reads SGHAT; CDR2 reads FQNNGV. The CDR3 sequence is 18 residues long. The V end lost 5 bases, the J end lost 9 bases, and 31 bases lay between the germline ends. Findings and limits, study-wide: Shorter survival was associated with higher TCR diversity in tumors. In normal lung, the top 100 clones were significantly more dominant than in tumor. TCR diversity was significantly greater in tumor than normal lung tissue.

The library came from three nested PCR rounds adapted from ARM-PCR protocols. TCRdb itself ran the multiplex PCR reads through MiXCR, one entry per CDR3 protein. The sample shows some 120,000 distinct CDR3 sequences, 60% to 70% of them seen only once. This clonotype came up once. Its antigen is still unknown. This sample's RNA came from whole unsorted tissue. The specimen was lung tumor tissue. The chain joins TRBV11-2 to TRBJ2-5, with a tentative D call TRBD2 (7 bases). The receptor was isolated from a young man with non-small cell lung cancer. The CDR3, as DNA: TGTGCCAGCAGCCTAGGGGACACCGGGACTACCTTCCAAAAGGCCCAGTACTTC. It translates to CASSLGDTGTTFQKAQYF.